This T cell receptor (beta chain) was captured by sequencing in a study of blood T cells in healthy people across ages. Study-wide findings and caveats: No conclusive comparison of naive versus antigen-experienced cells was possible with unsorted PBMCs.

Primers used in a second PCR of roughly 7 to 12 cycles were a sample-barcoded 5' primer and a J-beta primer mix. The study obtained at least 2.5 million CDR3-containing paired-end reads from every sample. TCRdb redid the calling of the 5' RACE reads with MiXCR, one entry per CDR3 protein. This sample yields some 370,000 distinct CDR3 sequences, of which roughly half are seen a single time; around 53% belongs to the top ten. Healthy Russian Caucasian donors spanned ages about 6 to 95 years. Per the germline V gene, CDR1 is SEHNR and CDR2 is FQNEAQ (reference sequence). V shed 2 bases and J shed 3 bases, with 14 bases lying between them. The CDR3 loop spans 15 amino acids. As regards this clonotype: Its specificity is unknown.

The V call is TRBV7-9, the J call TRBJ2-7, with TRBD1 as a possible D gene (5 bases). Material: blood. The source of this sequence is a man between 60 and 75 years old in good health. The DNA of the CDR3 is TGTGCCAGCAGCTTAAGGAAAGGGGCTTTCTACGAGCAGTACTTC. This sequence encodes CASSLRKGAFYEQYF.